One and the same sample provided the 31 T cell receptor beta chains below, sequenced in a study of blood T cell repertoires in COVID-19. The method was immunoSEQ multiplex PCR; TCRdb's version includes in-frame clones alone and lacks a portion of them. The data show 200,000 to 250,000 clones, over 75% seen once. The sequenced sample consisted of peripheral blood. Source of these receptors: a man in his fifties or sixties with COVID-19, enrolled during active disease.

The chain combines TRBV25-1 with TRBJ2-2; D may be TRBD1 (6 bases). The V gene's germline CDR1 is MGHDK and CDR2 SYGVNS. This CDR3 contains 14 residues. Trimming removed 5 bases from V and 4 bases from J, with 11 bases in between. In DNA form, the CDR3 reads TGTGCCAGCAGTAGGACAGACAGCACCGGGGAGCTGTTTTTT. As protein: CASSRTDSTGELFF. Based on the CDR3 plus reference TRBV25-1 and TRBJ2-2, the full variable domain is EADIYQTPRYLVIGTGKKITLECSQTMGHDKMYWYQQDPGMELHLIHYSYGVNSTEKGDLSSESTVSRIRTEHFPLTLESARPSHTSQYLCASSRTDSTGELFFGEGSRLTVL.

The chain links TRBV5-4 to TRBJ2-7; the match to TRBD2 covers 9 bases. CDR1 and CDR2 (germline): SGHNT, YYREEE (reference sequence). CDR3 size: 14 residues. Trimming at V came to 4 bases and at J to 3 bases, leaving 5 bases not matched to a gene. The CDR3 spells CASSTGLALYEQYF. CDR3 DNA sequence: TGTGCCAGCAGCACCGGACTAGCGCTCTACGAGCAGTACTTC.

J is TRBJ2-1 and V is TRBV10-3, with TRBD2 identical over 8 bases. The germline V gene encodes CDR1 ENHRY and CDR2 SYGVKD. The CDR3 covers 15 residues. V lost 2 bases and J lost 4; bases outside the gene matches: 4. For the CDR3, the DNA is TGTGCCATCAGTGAGCCGACTAGCGAATACAATGAGCAGTTCTTC. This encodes CAISEPTSEYNEQFF.

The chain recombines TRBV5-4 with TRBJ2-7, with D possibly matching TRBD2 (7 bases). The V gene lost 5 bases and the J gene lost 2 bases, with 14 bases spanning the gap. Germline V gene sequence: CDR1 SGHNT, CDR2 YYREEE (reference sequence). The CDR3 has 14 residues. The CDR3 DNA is TGTGCCAGCAGGCCCGGCGGGGGCCCCTACGAGCAGTACTTC. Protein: CASRPGGGPYEQYF.

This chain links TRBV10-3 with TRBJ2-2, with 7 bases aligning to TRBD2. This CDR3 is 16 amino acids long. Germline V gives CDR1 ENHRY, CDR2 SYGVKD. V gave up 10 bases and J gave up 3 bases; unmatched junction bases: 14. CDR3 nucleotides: TGTGCCAGCCTACTCGGGGGGAGCCCCGACACCGGGGAGCTGTTTTTT. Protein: CASLLGGSPDTGELFF.

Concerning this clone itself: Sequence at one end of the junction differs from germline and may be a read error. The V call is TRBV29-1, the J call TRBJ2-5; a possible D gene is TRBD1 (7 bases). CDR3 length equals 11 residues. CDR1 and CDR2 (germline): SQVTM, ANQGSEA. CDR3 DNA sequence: TGCAGCGTCCATTGGCAGGGGGGTGGACACTTC. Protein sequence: CSVHWQGGGHF.

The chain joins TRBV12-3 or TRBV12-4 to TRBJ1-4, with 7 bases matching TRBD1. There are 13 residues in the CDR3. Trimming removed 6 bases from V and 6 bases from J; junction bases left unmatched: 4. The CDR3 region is CASRSGTDEKLFF. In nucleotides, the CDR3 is TGTGCCAGCAGATCCGGGACAGATGAAAAACTGTTTTTT.

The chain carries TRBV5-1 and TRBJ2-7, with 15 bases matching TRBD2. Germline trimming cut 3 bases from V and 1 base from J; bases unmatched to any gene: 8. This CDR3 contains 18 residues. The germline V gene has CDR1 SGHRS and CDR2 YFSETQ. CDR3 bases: TGCGCCAGCAGCTCCAGGACTAGCGGGGGGGCAATATCCTACGAGCAGTACTTC. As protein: CASSSRTSGGAISYEQYF.

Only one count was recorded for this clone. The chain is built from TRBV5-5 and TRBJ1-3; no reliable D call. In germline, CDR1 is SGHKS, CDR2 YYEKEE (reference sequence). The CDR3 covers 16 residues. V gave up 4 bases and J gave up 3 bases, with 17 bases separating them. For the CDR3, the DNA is TGTGCCAGCAGCGGCAGCATGAGGGAATTTGGAAACACCATATATTTT. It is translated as CASSGSMREFGNTIYF.

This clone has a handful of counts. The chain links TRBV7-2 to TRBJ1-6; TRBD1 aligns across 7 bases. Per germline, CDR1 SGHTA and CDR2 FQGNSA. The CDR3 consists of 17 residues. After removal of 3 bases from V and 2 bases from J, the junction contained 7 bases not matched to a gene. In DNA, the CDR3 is TGTGCCAGCAGCTTCACCCCCGGGACAGCCTATAATTCACCCCTCCACTTT. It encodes CASSFTPGTAYNSPLHF.

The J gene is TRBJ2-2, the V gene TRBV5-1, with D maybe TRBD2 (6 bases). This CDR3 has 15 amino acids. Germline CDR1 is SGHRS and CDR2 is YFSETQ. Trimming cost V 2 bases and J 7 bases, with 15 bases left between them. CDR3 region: CASSFTGGVGGELFF. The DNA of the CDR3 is TGCGCCAGCAGCTTCACAGGAGGGGTCGGCGGGGAGCTGTTTTTT.

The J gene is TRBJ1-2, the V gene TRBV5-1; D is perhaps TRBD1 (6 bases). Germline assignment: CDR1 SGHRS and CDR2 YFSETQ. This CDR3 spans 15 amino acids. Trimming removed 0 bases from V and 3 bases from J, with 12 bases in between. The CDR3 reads CASSLEWGLDYGYTF. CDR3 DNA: TGCGCCAGCAGCTTGGAGTGGGGGCTGGACTATGGCTACACCTTC.

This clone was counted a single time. CDR3 in amino acids: CASGPTGGMNTEAFF. CDR3 DNA sequence: TGTGCTAGTGGTCCGACAGGGGGCATGAACACTGAAGCTTTCTTT. V and J are TRBV12-5 and TRBJ1-1; 10 bases are a match to TRBD1. CDR3 length equals 15 residues. Germline CDR1 LGHNT, CDR2 FRNRAP. Trimming at V came to 5 bases and at J to 0 bases, leaving 3 bases not matched to a gene.

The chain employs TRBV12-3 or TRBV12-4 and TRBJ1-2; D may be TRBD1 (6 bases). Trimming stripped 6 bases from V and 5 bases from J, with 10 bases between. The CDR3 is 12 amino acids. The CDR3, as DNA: TGTGCCAGCAGCCGTGGGACATATGGCTACACCTTC. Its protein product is CASSRGTYGYTF.

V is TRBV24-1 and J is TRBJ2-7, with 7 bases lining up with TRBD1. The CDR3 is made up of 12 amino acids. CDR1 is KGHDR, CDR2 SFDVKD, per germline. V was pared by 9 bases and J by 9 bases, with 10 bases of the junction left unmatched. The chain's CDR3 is CATRDSQKRQYF. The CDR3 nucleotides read TGTGCCACCCGGGACAGTCAGAAGCGGCAGTACTTC.

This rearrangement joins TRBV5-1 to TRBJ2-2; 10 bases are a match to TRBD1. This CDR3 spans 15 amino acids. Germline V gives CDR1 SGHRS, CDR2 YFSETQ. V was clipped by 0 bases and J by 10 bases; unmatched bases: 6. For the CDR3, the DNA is TGCGCCAGCAGCTTGGCGACAGGGGGCTTGACGGAGCTGTTTTTT. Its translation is CASSLATGGLTELFF.

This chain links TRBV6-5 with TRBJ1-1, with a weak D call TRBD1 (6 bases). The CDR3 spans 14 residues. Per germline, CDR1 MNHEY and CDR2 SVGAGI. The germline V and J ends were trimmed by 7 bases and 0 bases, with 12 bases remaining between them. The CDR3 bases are TGTGCCAGCACCAGAGGGGGGGTGAACACTGAAGCTTTCTTT. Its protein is CASTRGGVNTEAFF.

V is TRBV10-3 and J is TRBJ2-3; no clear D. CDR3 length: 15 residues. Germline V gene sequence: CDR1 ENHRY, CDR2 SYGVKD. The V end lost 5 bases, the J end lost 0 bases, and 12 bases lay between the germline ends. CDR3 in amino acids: CAISWASSSTDTQYF. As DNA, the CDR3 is TGTGCCATCAGTTGGGCGAGTTCTAGCACAGATACGCAGTATTTT.

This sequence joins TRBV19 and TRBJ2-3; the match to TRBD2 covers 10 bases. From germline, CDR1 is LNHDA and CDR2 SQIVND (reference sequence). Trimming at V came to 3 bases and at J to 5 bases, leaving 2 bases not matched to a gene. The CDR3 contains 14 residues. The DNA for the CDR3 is TGTGCCAGTAGTATCCTAGCGGGAGTAGATACGCAGTATTTT. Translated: CASSILAGVDTQYF.

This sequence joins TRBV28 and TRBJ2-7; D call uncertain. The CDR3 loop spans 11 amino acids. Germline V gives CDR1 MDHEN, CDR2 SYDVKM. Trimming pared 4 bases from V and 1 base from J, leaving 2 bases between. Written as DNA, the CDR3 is TGTGCCAGCAGTTCTTCCTACGAGCAGTACTTC. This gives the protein CASSSSYEQYF.

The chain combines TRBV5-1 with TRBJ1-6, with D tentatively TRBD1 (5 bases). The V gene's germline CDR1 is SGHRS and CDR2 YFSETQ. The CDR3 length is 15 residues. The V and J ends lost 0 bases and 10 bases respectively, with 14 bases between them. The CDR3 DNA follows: TGCGCCAGCAGCTTGGAGGGGAGGGGTTCATCACCCCTCCACTTT. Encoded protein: CASSLEGRGSSPLHF. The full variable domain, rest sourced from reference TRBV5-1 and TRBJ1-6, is KAGVTQTPRYLIKTRGQQVTLSCSPISGHRSVSWYQQTPGQGLQFLFEYFSETQRNKGNFPGRFSGRQFSNSRSEMNVSTLELGDSALYLCASSLEGRGSSPLHFGNGTRLTVT.

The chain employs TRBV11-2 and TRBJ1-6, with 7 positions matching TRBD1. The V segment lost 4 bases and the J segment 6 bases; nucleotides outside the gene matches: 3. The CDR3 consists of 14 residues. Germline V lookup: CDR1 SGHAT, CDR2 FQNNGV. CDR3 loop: CASSSGQSNSPLHF. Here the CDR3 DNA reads TGTGCCAGCAGCTCGGGACAGTCTAATTCACCCCTCCACTTT.

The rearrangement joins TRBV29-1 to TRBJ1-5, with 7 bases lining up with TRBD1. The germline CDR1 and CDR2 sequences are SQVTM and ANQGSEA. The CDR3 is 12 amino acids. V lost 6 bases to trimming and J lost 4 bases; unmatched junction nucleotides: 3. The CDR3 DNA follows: TGCAGCGTGGGACAGTTTAATCAGCCCCAGCATTTT. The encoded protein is CSVGQFNQPQHF.

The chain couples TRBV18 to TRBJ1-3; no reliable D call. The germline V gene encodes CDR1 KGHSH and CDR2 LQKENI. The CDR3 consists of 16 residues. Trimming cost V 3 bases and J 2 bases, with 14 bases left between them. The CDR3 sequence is CASSPLREGPGNTIYF. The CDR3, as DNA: TGTGCCAGCTCACCGCTGAGGGAAGGCCCTGGAAACACCATATATTTT.

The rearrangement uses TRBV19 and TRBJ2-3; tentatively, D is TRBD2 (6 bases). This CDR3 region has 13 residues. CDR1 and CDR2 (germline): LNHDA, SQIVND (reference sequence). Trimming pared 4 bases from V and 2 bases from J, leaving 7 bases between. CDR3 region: CASSSGITDTQYF. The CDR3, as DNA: TGTGCCAGTAGTAGCGGGATCACAGATACGCAGTATTTT.

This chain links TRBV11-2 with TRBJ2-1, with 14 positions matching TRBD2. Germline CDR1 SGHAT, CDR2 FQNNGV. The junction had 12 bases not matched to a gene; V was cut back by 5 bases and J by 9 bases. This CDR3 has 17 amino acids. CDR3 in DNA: TGTGCCAGCAGCCCGCTCGGGACTAGCGGGAGCTTCCCTGAGCAGTTCTTC. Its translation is CASSPLGTSGSFPEQFF.

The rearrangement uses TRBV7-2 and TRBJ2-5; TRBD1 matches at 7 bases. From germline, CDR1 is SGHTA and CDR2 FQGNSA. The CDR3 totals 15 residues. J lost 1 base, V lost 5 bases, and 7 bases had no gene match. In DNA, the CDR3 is TGTGCCAGCAGCAGCTCCGGGACAGCCCAAGAGACCCAGTACTTC. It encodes CASSSSGTAQETQYF.

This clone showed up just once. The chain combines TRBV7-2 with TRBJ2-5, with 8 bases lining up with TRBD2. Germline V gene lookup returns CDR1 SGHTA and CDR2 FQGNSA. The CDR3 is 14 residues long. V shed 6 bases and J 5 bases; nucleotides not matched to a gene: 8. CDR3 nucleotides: TGTGCCAGCAGTCCACTAGCGGCTCGCGAGACCCAGTACTTC. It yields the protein CASSPLAARETQYF.

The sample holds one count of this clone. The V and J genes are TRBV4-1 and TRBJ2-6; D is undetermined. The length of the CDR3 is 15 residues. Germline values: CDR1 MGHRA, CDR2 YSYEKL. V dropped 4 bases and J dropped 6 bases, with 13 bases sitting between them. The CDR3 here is CASSPRKELANVLTF. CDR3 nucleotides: TGCGCCAGCAGCCCGCGTAAAGAGTTGGCCAACGTCCTGACTTTC.

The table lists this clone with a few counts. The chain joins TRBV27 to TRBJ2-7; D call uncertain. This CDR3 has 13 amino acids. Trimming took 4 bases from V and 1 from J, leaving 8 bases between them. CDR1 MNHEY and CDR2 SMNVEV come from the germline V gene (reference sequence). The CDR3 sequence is CASSYADSYEQYF. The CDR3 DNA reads TGTGCCAGCAGTTACGCGGATTCCTACGAGCAGTACTTC.

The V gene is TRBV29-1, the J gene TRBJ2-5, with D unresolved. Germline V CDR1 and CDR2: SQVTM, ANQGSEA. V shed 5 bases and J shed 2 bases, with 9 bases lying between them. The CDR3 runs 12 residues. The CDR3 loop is CSVLAFQETQYF. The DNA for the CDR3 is TGCAGCGTTTTAGCTTTTCAAGAGACCCAGTACTTC.